These 18 T cell receptor beta chains were all obtained from the same sample, sequenced in a study of control samples from healthy donors and cancer patients (TCRdb year 2020). The library was generated by the immunoSEQ multiplex PCR assay. This immuneACCESS table, as held by TCRdb, lists in-frame sequences with V and J called but not all clones. Of the missing ones, under half trace to an unresolved V gene in checked studies; the others have no known cause. Present in this sample are about 130,000 clones, about 93% of which were seen just once. The ten largest clones capture 14% of the sample. Input material: PBMCs. The receptors shown here come from a man between 60 and 75 years old with colorectal cancer.

V and J are TRBV30 and TRBJ1-1; D remains unclear. This CDR3 has 13 residues. CDR1 and CDR2 (germline): GTSNPN, SVGIG (reference sequence). Between the trimmed V and J ends, which lost 2 bases and 5 bases, there was a span of 12 bases. CDR3 sequence: CAWSRNGGTEAFF. CDR3 nucleotides: TGTGCCTGGAGTCGGAACGGAGGGACTGAAGCTTTCTTT.

The rearrangement uses TRBV6-5 and TRBJ2-7, with 8 nucleotides matching TRBD1. CDR3 length: 16 amino acids. V lost 0 bases, J lost 3 bases, and 7 bases stayed unmatched. The germline V gene has CDR1 MNHEY and CDR2 SVGAGI. Here the CDR3 reads CASSYSGRGQGYEQYF. CDR3 nucleotide sequence: TGTGCCAGCAGTTACTCCGGTAGAGGACAGGGCTACGAGCAGTACTTC.

The chain joins TRBV9 to TRBJ1-1, with D possibly being TRBD1 (6 bases). Per germline, CDR1 SGDLS and CDR2 YYNGEE. V lost 4 bases and J 1 base, leaving 14 bases between the germline ends. The CDR3 loop spans 15 amino acids. The CDR3 nucleotides are TGTGCCAGCAGCCCACGGACAGAGCCGAACACTGAAGCTTTCTTT. Translated, it gives CASSPRTEPNTEAFF. Combining the CDR3 with reference TRBV9 and TRBJ1-1 gives the whole variable domain DSGVTQTPKHLITATGQRVTLRCSPRSGDLSVYWYQQSLDQGLQFLIQYYNGEERAKGNILERFSAQQFPDLHSELNLSSLELGDSALYFCASSPRTEPNTEAFFGQGTRLTVV.

The chain combines TRBV7-2 with TRBJ1-2; a possible D gene is TRBD1 (5 bases). The CDR3 extends over 15 amino acids. CDR1 and CDR2 from the germline V gene are SGHTA and FQGNSA. The V and J ends lost 1 base and 3 bases respectively, with 12 bases between them. For the CDR3, the DNA is TGTGCCAGCAGCTTAGGCAGGCAGGGCTACTATGGCTACACCTTC. This codes for CASSLGRQGYYGYTF. Based on the CDR3 plus reference TRBV7-2 and TRBJ1-2, the full variable domain is GAGVSQSPSNKVTEKGKDVELRCDPISGHTALYWYRQSLGQGLEFLIYFQGNSAPDKSGLPSDRFSAERTGGSVSTLTIQRTQQEDSAVYLCASSLGRQGYYGYTFGSGTRLTVV.

The chain carries TRBV11-2 and TRBJ2-5; D may be TRBD2 (5 bases). This CDR3 spans 14 amino acids. V lost 5 bases and J 5 bases, leaving 15 bases between the germline ends. CDR1 is SGHAT, CDR2 FQNNGV, per germline. CDR3 in DNA: TGTGCCAGCAGCCCCAGAGGTCCGGGGGAGACCCAGTACTTC. It is translated as CASSPRGPGETQYF.

The rearrangement uses TRBV2 and TRBJ1-1; 8 positions match TRBD1. This CDR3 is 13 amino acids long. Trimming cost V 4 bases and J 7 bases; bases outside gene matches: 5. Germline CDR1 SNHLY, CDR2 FYNNEI. The CDR3 spells CASSATGASEAFF. CDR3 DNA: TGTGCCAGCAGTGCGACAGGGGCAAGTGAAGCTTTCTTT.

This sequence joins TRBV7-2 and TRBJ1-2; D gene ambiguous. Germline CDR1 reads SGHTA; CDR2 reads FQGNSA. This CDR3 has 14 amino acids. V was clipped by 1 base and J by 1 base, with 7 bases between them. Written as DNA, the CDR3 is TGTGCCAGCAGCTTAGACGGCCTTAACTATGGCTACACCTTC. Its translation: CASSLDGLNYGYTF.

This clone was seen more than once but under ten times. The chain links TRBV7-2 to TRBJ1-2; 9 nucleotides line up with TRBD1. This CDR3 has 17 amino acids. J was trimmed by 7 bases and V by 5 bases; bases with no gene match: 17. Germline CDR1 reads SGHTA; CDR2 reads FQGNSA. The CDR3 here is CASSPYSLTGGLGGYTF. The CDR3 coding sequence is TGTGCCAGCAGCCCGTACAGCCTGACAGGGGGGTTAGGTGGCTACACCTTC.

The chain recombines TRBV19 with TRBJ1-4, with 7 bases lining up with TRBD1. Germline V gives CDR1 LNHDA, CDR2 SQIVND (reference sequence). Trimming at V came to 8 bases and at J to 5 bases, leaving 5 bases not matched to a gene. CDR3 length: 13 amino acids. This chain's CDR3 is CASGDRYNEKLFF. In nucleotides, the CDR3 is TGTGCCAGTGGGGACAGATACAATGAAAAACTGTTTTTT.

J is TRBJ2-7 and V is TRBV7-2; 9 bases map to TRBD1. The CDR3 covers 16 residues. J gave up 3 bases and V 5 bases, and 11 bases lay outside the gene matches. The germline gives CDR1 SGHTA, CDR2 FQGNSA. CDR3 DNA: TGTGCCAGCAGCCCCCAACCCGGACAGGGGAGCTACGAGCAGTACTTC. Amino acids: CASSPQPGQGSYEQYF.

V usage is TRBV3-1 (or the pseudogene TRBV3-2) and J usage is TRBJ1-2, with TRBD1 matching over 12 bases. V gave up 3 bases and J gave up 6 bases; unmatched junction bases: 14. The CDR3 consists of 18 residues. Per the germline V gene, CDR1 is LGHDT and CDR2 is YNNKEL (reference sequence). In DNA form, the CDR3 reads TGTGCCAGCAGCCACCTCCGGGACAGGGGGCCCCCTAGGAATGGCTACACCTTC. As protein: CASSHLRDRGPPRNGYTF.

The V gene is TRBV6-5, the J gene TRBJ1-5, with a possible D match to TRBD1 (5 bases). CDR3 size: 14 residues. The germline gives CDR1 MNHEY, CDR2 SVGAGI. V lost 6 bases, J lost 4 bases, and 13 bases lay in between. The DNA for the CDR3 is TGTGCCAGCAGAAGCCCAGGGTCGAATCAGCCCCAGCATTTT. Translated: CASRSPGSNQPQHF.

The gene calls are TRBV10-3 and TRBJ2-5, with D perhaps TRBD2 (6 bases). The V gene lost 6 bases and the J gene lost 7 bases, with 18 bases spanning the gap. Germline V gives CDR1 ENHRY, CDR2 SYGVKD. This CDR3 has 14 amino acids. The CDR3 here is CAIRGTGLGGTQYF. The CDR3 bases are TGTGCCATCAGGGGGACTGGTCTAGGAGGGACCCAGTACTTC.

The V call is TRBV5-1, the J call TRBJ2-5, with D unclear. CDR1 is SGHRS and CDR2 is YFSETQ in the germline V gene. The CDR3 is 12 amino acids. V lost 5 bases and J lost 2, with 7 bases in between. The CDR3 protein is CASSFPQETQYF. The CDR3 DNA sequence: TGCGCCAGCAGTTTTCCTCAAGAGACCCAGTACTTC.

The CDR3 here is CASSISDSPAYEQYF. The CDR3 DNA follows: TGTGCCAGTAGTATATCGGACTCTCCGGCCTACGAGCAGTACTTC. V usage is TRBV19 and J usage is TRBJ2-7, with D possibly being TRBD2 (5 bases). The V end lost 2 bases, the J end lost 2 bases, and 13 bases lay between the germline ends. CDR1 is LNHDA and CDR2 is SQIVND in the germline V gene (reference sequence). The CDR3 runs 15 residues.

The V call is TRBV9, the J call TRBJ1-2; maybe TRBD1 (6 bases). The length of the CDR3 is 11 residues. The ends were cut back, 7 bases at V and 2 bases at J, with 6 bases in the middle. Germline V gene data show CDR1 as SGDLS and CDR2 as YYNGEE. The CDR3 DNA reads as TGTGCCAGCGACAGGAACTATGGCTACACCTTC. Its translation is CASDRNYGYTF.

The chain is built from TRBV21-1 and TRBJ2-7; the table's D call, TRBD1, was not checked against the DNA. TRBV21-1 counts as a pseudogene. The length of the CDR3 is 14 residues. In DNA form, the CDR3 reads TGTGCCAGCAGCAAACTAGGGGATTCCTACGAGCAGTACTTC. This translates into CASSKLGDSYEQYF.

The gene calls are TRBV12-3 or TRBV12-4 and TRBJ1-6, with 8 bases fitting TRBD1. V shed 6 bases, J shed 13 bases, and the junction held 5 bases outside the gene matches. The length of the CDR3 is 12 residues. The CDR3 nucleotides are TGTGCCAGCAGGGCACAGGGGGGTCCCCTCCACTTT. Its translation is CASRAQGGPLHF.